The clone carrying this TCR beta chain was seen a handful of times. Its antigen is undetermined. This sample was taken from a study of PD-1 blockade in classical Hodgkin lymphoma. General study points: For complete responders, baseline diversity was comparable to that of newly diagnosed patients. Nivolumab starters within 1 year of ASCT were excluded. Newly diagnosed patients had baseline TCR diversity that was reportedly lower than that of healthy donors.

Sequencing used immunoSEQ multiplex PCR; TCRdb keeps in-frame clones, though not all of them. Of more than 10,000 clones in the sample, about 88% were seen once. Time point: cycle 4 day 1 (C4D1), after more than five weeks of nivolumab. With no exception, relapse followed autologous stem cell transplantation in all patients, and brentuximab vedotin exposure varied. Thawed PBMCs were subjected to magnetic negative selection, which yielded isolated CD8+ T cells. Germline loops: CDR1 MDHEN, CDR2 SYDVKM. This CDR3 has 14 amino acids. Trimming cost V 7 bases and J 7 bases, with 17 bases left between them. The source is a human donor with classical Hodgkin lymphoma. The donor label of this sample is uncertain. The sequencing used CD8+ T cells from blood, collected before the fourth cycle of nivolumab. The V gene is TRBV28, the J gene TRBJ1-5; weak D call: TRBD1 (6 bases). CDR3 bases: TGTGCCAGCATATCGGGGGGGCGCGGACAGCCCCAGCATTTT. It is translated as CASISGGRGQPQHF. Full variable domain (outside the CDR3, taken from reference TRBV28 and TRBJ1-5): DVKVTQSSRYLVKRTGEKVFLECVQDMDHENMFWYRQDPGLGLRLIYFSYDVKMKEKGDIPEGYSVSREKKERFSLILESASTNQTSMYLCASISGGRGQPQHFGDGTRLSIL.